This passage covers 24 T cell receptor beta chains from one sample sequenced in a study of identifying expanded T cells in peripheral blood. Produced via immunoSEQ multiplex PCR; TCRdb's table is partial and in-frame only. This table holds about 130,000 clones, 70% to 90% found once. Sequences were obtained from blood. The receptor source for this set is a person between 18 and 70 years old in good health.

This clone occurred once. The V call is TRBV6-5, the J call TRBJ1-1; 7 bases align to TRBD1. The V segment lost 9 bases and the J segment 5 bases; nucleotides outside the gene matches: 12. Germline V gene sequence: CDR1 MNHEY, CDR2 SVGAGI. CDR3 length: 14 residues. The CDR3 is CASKNTGTETEAFF. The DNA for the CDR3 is TGTGCCAGTAAAAACACGGGGACAGAGACTGAAGCTTTCTTT.

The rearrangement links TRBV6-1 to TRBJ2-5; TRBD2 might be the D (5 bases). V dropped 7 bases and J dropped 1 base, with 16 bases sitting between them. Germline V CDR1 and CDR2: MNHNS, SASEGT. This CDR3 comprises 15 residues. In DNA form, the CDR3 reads TGTGCCAGCACCGCCACGCGGGTATCCCAAGAGACCCAGTACTTC. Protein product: CASTATRVSQETQYF.

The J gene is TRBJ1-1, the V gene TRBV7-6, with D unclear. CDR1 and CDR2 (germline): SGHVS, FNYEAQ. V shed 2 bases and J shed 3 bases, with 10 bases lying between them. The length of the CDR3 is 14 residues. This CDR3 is CASSLRPRDTEAFF. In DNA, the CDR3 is TGTGCCAGCAGCTTAAGGCCAAGGGACACTGAAGCTTTCTTT.

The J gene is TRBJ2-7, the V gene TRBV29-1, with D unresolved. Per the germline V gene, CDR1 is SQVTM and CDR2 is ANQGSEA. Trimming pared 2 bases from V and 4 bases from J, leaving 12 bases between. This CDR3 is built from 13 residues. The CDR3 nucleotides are TGCAGCGTTGAATCAGAGGTCGGGTACGAGCAGTACTTC. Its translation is CSVESEVGYEQYF.

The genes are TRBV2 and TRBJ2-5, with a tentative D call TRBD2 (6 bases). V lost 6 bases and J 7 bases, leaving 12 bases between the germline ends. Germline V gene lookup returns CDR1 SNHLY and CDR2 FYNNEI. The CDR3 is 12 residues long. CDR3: CASRREAGTQYF. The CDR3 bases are TGTGCCAGCAGAAGGGAGGCAGGGACCCAGTACTTC.

The chain's CDR3 is CASSQDYPGAGANVLTF. CDR3 DNA: TGTGCCAGCAGCCAAGATTATCCAGGGGCTGGGGCCAACGTCCTGACTTTC. The chain uses TRBV4-2 and TRBJ2-6; D is possibly TRBD1 (6 bases). This CDR3 has 17 amino acids. CDR1 is LGHNA and CDR2 is YNFKEQ in the germline V gene. Trimming took off 0 bases at V and 2 bases at J, with 11 bases between the two ends.

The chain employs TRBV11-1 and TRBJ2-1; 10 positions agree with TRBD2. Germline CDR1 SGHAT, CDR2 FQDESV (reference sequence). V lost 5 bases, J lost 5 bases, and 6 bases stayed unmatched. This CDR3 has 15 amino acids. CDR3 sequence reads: CASSPTSGTHNEQFF. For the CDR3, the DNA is TGTGCCAGCAGCCCCACTAGCGGGACTCACAATGAGCAGTTCTTC.

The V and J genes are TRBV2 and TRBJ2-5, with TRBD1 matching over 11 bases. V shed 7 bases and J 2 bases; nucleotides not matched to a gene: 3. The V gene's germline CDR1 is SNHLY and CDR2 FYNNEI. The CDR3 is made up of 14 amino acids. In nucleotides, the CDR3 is TGTGCCAGCATAAGGGACAGGGGGCAAGAGACCCAGTACTTC. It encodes CASIRDRGQETQYF.

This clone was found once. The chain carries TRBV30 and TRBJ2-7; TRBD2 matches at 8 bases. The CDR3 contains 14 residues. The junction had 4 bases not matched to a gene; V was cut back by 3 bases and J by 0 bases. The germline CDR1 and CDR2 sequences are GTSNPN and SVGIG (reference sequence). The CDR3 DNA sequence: TGTGCCTGGAGCCGGGGGGGGACCTCCTACGAGCAGTACTTC. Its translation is CAWSRGGTSYEQYF.

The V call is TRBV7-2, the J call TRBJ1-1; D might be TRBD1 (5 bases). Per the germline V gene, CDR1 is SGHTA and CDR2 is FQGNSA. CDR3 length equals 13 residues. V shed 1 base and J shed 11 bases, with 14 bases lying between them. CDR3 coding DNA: TGTGCCAGCAGCTTAGTTGGTTTAGGGGCCGCTTTCTTT. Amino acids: CASSLVGLGAAFF.

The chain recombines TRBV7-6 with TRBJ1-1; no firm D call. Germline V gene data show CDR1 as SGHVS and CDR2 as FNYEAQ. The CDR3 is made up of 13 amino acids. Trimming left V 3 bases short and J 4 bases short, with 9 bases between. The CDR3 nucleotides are TGTGCCAGCAGCTTCCGAGGAAGCACTGAAGCTTTCTTT. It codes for CASSFRGSTEAFF.

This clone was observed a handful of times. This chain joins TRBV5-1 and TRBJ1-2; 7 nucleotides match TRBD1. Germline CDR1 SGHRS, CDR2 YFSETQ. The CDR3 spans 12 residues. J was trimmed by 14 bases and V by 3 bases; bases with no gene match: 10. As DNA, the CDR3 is TGCGCCAGCAGCTCTGGACAGGATAGATTGACCTTC. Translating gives CASSSGQDRLTF.

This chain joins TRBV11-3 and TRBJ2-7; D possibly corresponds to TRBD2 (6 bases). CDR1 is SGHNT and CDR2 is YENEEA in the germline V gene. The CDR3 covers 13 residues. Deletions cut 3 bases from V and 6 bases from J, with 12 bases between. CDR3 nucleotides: TGTGCCAGCAGCTTCCAGGGAGGCGGCGAGCAGTACTTC. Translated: CASSFQGGGEQYF.

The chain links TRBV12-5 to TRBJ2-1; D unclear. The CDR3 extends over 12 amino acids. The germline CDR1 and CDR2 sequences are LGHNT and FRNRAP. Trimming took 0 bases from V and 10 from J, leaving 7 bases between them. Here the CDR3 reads CASGLVPEEQFF. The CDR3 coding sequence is TGTGCTAGTGGTTTGGTCCCAGAGGAGCAGTTCTTC.

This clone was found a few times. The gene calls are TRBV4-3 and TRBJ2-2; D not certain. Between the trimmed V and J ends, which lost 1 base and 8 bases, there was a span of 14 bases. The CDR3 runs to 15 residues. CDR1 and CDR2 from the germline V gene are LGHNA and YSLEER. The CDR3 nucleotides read TGCGCCAGCAGCCAAGGTCCTAGACGGATGGGGGAGCTGTTTTTT. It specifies CASSQGPRRMGELFF.

The CDR3 loop is CASSLALTSGRNEQFF. The CDR3 nucleotides are TGTGCCAGCAGCTTAGCGCTAACTAGCGGGAGGAATGAGCAGTTCTTC. The chain joins TRBV7-9 to TRBJ2-1; TRBD2 aligns across 12 bases. CDR3 length: 16 amino acids. J lost 7 bases, V lost 0 bases, and 4 bases had no gene match. The germline V gene encodes CDR1 SEHNR and CDR2 FQNEAQ (reference sequence).

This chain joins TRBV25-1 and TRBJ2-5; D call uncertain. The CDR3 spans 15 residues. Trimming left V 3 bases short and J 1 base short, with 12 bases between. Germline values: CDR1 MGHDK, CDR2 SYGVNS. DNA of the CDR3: TGTGCCAGCAGTGAGCCGGGCGTCCTCCAAGAGACCCAGTACTTC. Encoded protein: CASSEPGVLQETQYF.

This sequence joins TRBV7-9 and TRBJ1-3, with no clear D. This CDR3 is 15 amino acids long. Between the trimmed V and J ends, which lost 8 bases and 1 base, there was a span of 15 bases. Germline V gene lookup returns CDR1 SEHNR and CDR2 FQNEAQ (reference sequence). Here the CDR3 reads CASSPSVTSGNTIYF. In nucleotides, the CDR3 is TGTGCCAGCTCCCCTTCTGTCACATCTGGAAACACCATATATTTT.

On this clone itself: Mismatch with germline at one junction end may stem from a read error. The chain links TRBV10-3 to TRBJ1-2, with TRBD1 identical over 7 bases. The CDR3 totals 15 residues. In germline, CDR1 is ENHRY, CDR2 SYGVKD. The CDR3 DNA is TGTGCCAGCAGTTACTCCCCGGACAGGACTTATGGCTACACCTTC. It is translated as CASSYSPDRTYGYTF.

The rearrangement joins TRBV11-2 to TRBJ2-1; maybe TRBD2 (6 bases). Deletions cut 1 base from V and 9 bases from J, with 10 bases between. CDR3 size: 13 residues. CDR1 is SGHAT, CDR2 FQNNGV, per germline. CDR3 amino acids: CASSLAVEGEQFF. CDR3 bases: TGTGCCAGCAGCTTAGCCGTGGAGGGTGAGCAGTTCTTC.

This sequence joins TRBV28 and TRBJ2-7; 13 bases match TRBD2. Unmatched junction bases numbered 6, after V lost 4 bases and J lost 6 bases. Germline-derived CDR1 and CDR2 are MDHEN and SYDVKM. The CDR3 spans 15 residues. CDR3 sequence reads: CASSSPLAGGGEQYF. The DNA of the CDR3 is TGTGCCAGCAGTTCCCCACTAGCGGGAGGGGGCGAGCAGTACTTC.

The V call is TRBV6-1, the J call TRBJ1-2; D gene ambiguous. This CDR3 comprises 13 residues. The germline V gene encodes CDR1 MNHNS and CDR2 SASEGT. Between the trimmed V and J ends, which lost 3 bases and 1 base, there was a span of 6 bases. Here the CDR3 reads CASSDAVNYGYTF. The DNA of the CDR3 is TGTGCCAGCAGTGACGCAGTTAACTATGGCTACACCTTC.

CDR3 coding DNA: TGTGCCAGTAGTATAGGACAGCCGTCCTATAGCAATCAGCCCCAGCATTTT. It codes for CASSIGQPSYSNQPQHF. V and J are TRBV19 and TRBJ1-5, with a tentative D call TRBD1 (5 bases). CDR3 length equals 17 residues. Germline assignment: CDR1 LNHDA and CDR2 SQIVND (reference sequence). Trimming left V 1 base short and J 0 bases short, with 13 bases between. Using reference TRBV19 and TRBJ1-5 for the parts outside the CDR3, the full variable domain is DGGITQSPKYLFRKEGQNVTLSCEQNLNHDAMYWYRQDPGQGLRLIYYSQIVNDFQKGDIAEGYSVSREKKESFPLTVTSAQKNPTAFYLCASSIGQPSYSNQPQHFGDGTRLSIL.

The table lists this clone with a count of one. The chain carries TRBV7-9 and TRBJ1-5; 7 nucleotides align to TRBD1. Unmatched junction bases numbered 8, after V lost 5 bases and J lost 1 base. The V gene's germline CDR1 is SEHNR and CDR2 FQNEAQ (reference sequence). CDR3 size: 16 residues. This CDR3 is CASSPGGGLSNQPQHF. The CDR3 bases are TGTGCCAGCAGCCCGGGAGGGGGCTTGAGCAATCAGCCCCAGCATTTT.